The 28 T cell receptor beta chains given below trace back to one sample, sequenced in a study of beta chain features in type 1 diabetes. The sequenced template was cDNA made from the entire isolated RNA. Here immunoSEQ multiplex PCR was the method, and the copy in TCRdb shows in-frame clones only, minus some. The sample shows 350,000 to 450,000 clones, approximately 15% of them seen only once. The sample was naive CD4+ T cells from blood. The receptor set was obtained from a man aged 25-40 years in good health.

The chain combines TRBV5-1 with TRBJ2-5, with D tentatively TRBD1 (5 bases). The ends were cut back, 0 bases at V and 6 bases at J, with 15 bases in the middle. Looked up from germline, CDR1 is SGHRS and CDR2 is YFSETQ. The CDR3 has 15 residues. CDR3 in amino acids: CASSLELGGAKTQYF. The CDR3 nucleotides are TGCGCCAGCAGCTTGGAGCTAGGTGGGGCAAAGACCCAGTACTTC.

V gene TRBV4-1 combines with J gene TRBJ2-5; a possible D gene is TRBD1 (6 bases). The CDR3 has 14 amino acids. The V end was cut by 5 bases, the J end by 5 bases, with 15 bases between. Germline V CDR1 and CDR2: MGHRA, YSYEKL. The CDR3 DNA sequence: TGCGCCAGCAGCTACAGGGCCCTCGCGGAGACCCAGTACTTC. It yields the protein CASSYRALAETQYF.

The chain couples TRBV6-1 to TRBJ2-7; D is tentatively TRBD1 or TRBD2 (5 bases each). Germline values: CDR1 MNHNS, CDR2 SASEGT. V lost 6 bases and J 2 bases, leaving 11 bases between the germline ends. The CDR3 is 13 amino acids. The CDR3 loop reads CASRRDGTYEQYV. Written as DNA, the CDR3 is TGTGCCAGCAGGAGGGACGGGACCTACGAGCAGTACGTC.

V usage is TRBV6-1 and J usage is TRBJ2-7; 10 bases are a match to TRBD2. The CDR3 consists of 14 residues. Per the germline V gene, CDR1 is MNHNS and CDR2 is SASEGT. The J segment lost 5 bases and the V segment lost 5 bases, leaving 6 bases of the junction unmatched. For the CDR3, the DNA is TGTGCCAGCAGTCCCCGAACTAGCGGGGACGAGCAGTACTTC. This translates into CASSPRTSGDEQYF.

This chain links TRBV14 with TRBJ2-5, with TRBD2 as a possible D gene (5 bases). Between the trimmed V and J ends, which lost 4 bases and 5 bases, there was a span of 23 bases. The CDR3 extends over 17 amino acids. Germline V CDR1 and CDR2: SGHDN, FVKESK. CDR3 in amino acids: CASSRLATGGGWETQYF. The CDR3 DNA sequence: TGTGCCAGCAGCCGCCTAGCAACGGGCGGTGGCTGGGAGACCCAGTACTTC.

The chain uses TRBV5-4 and TRBJ2-1, with TRBD1 as a possible D gene (6 bases). The V gene lost 0 bases and the J gene lost 6 bases, with 10 bases spanning the gap. The CDR3 has 14 residues. From germline, CDR1 is SGHNT and CDR2 YYREEE (reference sequence). The chain's CDR3 is CASSLDLRGNEQFF. Here the CDR3 DNA reads TGTGCCAGCAGCTTGGATCTCAGGGGCAATGAGCAGTTCTTC.

The chain couples TRBV25-1 to TRBJ1-5; perhaps TRBD1 as D (5 bases). V lost 4 bases, J lost 7 bases, and 11 bases lay in between. From germline, CDR1 is MGHDK and CDR2 SYGVNS. The CDR3 is 13 residues long. CDR3 in amino acids: CASSGQGYQPQHF. DNA of the CDR3: TGTGCCAGCAGTGGCCAGGGATACCAGCCCCAGCATTTT.

The chain has TRBV7-2 and TRBJ2-2; 10 bases match TRBD2. This CDR3 has 15 amino acids. With V trimmed by 6 bases and J by 1 base, 2 bases remained unmatched. Germline CDR1 SGHTA, CDR2 FQGNSA. The CDR3 nucleotides are TGTGCCAGCAGGTGGACTAGCGGGAACACCGGGGAGCTGTTTTTT. Encoded protein: CASRWTSGNTGELFF.

The V and J genes are TRBV29-1 and TRBJ2-1; D is ambiguous. From germline, CDR1 is SQVTM and CDR2 ANQGSEA. CDR3 length: 21 amino acids. V lost 1 base and J lost 8, with 36 bases in between. The CDR3 DNA sequence: TGCAGCGTTGAAGGGGCCCAAGATAAGACTGACTGGCGTATGACTTTCGATGAGCAGTTCTTC. This gives the protein CSVEGAQDKTDWRMTFDEQFF.

This sequence joins TRBV5-1 and TRBJ2-3; 15 bases line up with TRBD2. The CDR3 length is 18 residues. The J segment lost 0 bases and the V segment lost 3 bases, leaving 5 bases of the junction unmatched. Germline-derived CDR1 and CDR2 are SGHRS and YFSETQ. CDR3 DNA: TGCGCCAGCAGCTCGGGACTAGCGGGAGGACCTAGCACAGATACGCAGTATTTT. Amino acids: CASSSGLAGGPSTDTQYF.

This clone was found a few times. The chain links TRBV6-1 to TRBJ2-7; 8 nucleotides agree with TRBD1. V was pared by 7 bases and J by 7 bases, with 6 bases of the junction left unmatched. The CDR3 contains 12 residues. The germline gives CDR1 MNHNS, CDR2 SASEGT. The DNA of the CDR3 is TGTGCCAGCACCTGGACAGGGAAGGAGCAGTACGTC. This translates into CASTWTGKEQYV.

The V gene is TRBV29-1, the J gene TRBJ1-1; tentatively, D is TRBD1 (6 bases). Between the trimmed V and J ends, which lost 4 bases and 3 bases, there was a span of 12 bases. CDR1 SQVTM and CDR2 ANQGSEA come from the germline V gene. The CDR3 spans 13 residues. The CDR3 DNA is TGCAGCGTTGTCCGGGGGCTTGACACTGAAGCTTTCTTT. It codes for CSVVRGLDTEAFF.

This clone was detected only a few times. Other nucleotide sequences from this sample produce the same CDR3. This chain connects TRBV7-2 to TRBJ1-2; D uncertain. The germline V gene has CDR1 SGHTA and CDR2 FQGNSA. The ends were cut back, 0 bases at V and 4 bases at J, with 6 bases in the middle. This CDR3 comprises 13 residues. In DNA form, the CDR3 reads TGTGCCAGCAGCTTAGCCCAGTCCTATGGCTACACCTTC. As protein: CASSLAQSYGYTF.

The sample holds a few counts of this clone. The V and J genes are TRBV7-9 and TRBJ2-3, with 9 bases that match TRBD2. There are 14 residues in the CDR3. Germline trimming cut 5 bases from V and 7 bases from J; bases unmatched to any gene: 7. The germline V gene encodes CDR1 SEHNR and CDR2 FQNEAQ (reference sequence). CDR3 protein: CASSLGTSYNTQYF. The CDR3 region has the DNA TGTGCCAGCAGCCTCGGGACTAGCTATAATACGCAGTATTTT.

V gene TRBV15 combines with J gene TRBJ1-1, with D unclear. The CDR3 contains 11 residues. Trimming pared 0 bases from V and 7 bases from J, leaving 3 bases between. Germline CDR1 and CDR2: LNHNV and YYDKDF (reference sequence). CDR3 bases: TGTGCCACCAGCAGAGAAGGTGAAGCTTTCTTT. Its protein is CATSREGEAFF.

The rearrangement uses TRBV27 and TRBJ1-5; D gene unclear. CDR1 and CDR2 from the germline V gene are MNHEY and SMNVEV (reference sequence). The CDR3 is 11 amino acids. Trimming removed 10 bases from V and 4 bases from J, with 8 bases in between. CDR3 loop: CATPGNQPQHF. The CDR3 DNA reads TGTGCCACCCCGGGTAATCAGCCCCAGCATTTT.

V is TRBV18 and J is TRBJ1-6, with 8 positions matching TRBD1. The CDR3 totals 14 residues. With V trimmed by 2 bases and J by 6 bases, 0 bases remained unmatched. From germline, CDR1 is KGHSH and CDR2 LQKENI. The CDR3 nucleotides are TGTGCCAGCTCACCAGACAGGGGTAATTCACCCCTCCACTTT. Protein: CASSPDRGNSPLHF.

This clone was seen only a few times. The gene calls are TRBV19 and TRBJ2-3, with D perhaps given as TRBD1 or TRBD2 (5 bases each). Trimming left V 6 bases short and J 9 bases short, with 31 bases between. The CDR3 runs to 18 residues. Looked up from germline, CDR1 is LNHDA and CDR2 is SQIVND (reference sequence). DNA of the CDR3: TGTGCCAGTAGCAAGGGGACGCTTTTTGGTGGCGAGTCTGTCACGCAGTATTTT. It yields the protein CASSKGTLFGGESVTQYF.

The chain joins TRBV5-6 to TRBJ2-7, with 7 positions matching TRBD1. V shed 3 bases, J shed 0 bases, and the junction held 6 bases outside the gene matches. Per the germline V gene, CDR1 is SGHDT and CDR2 is YYEEEE. The CDR3 is 15 amino acids. CDR3 amino acids: CASSSTGSGSYEQYF. DNA of the CDR3: TGTGCCAGCAGCTCGACAGGGAGTGGCTCCTACGAGCAGTACTTC.

The chain uses TRBV7-2 and TRBJ2-4; D gene ambiguous. Germline assignment: CDR1 SGHTA and CDR2 FQGNSA. This CDR3 spans 15 amino acids. Between the trimmed V and J ends, which lost 0 bases and 1 base, there was a span of 7 bases. The CDR3 bases are TGTGCCAGCAGCTTAGCTCTCGGGGCCAAAAACATTCAGTACTTC. Protein product: CASSLALGAKNIQYF.

This rearrangement joins TRBV18 to TRBJ2-7, with 12 bases matching TRBD2. Losses at the gene ends were 3 bases for V and 2 bases for J; bases not matched to a gene: 2. Germline V lookup: CDR1 KGHSH, CDR2 LQKENI. The CDR3 consists of 15 residues. CDR3 nucleotides: TGTGCCAGCTCACCCAGACTAGCGGGGGCCTACGAGCAGTACTTC. This gives the protein CASSPRLAGAYEQYF.

J is TRBJ1-6 and V is TRBV7-9; D may be TRBD1 (6 bases). The CDR3 length is 17 residues. V was cut by 4 bases and J by 0 bases, with 13 bases left in between. CDR1 and CDR2 from the germline V gene are SEHNR and FQNEAQ (reference sequence). CDR3 nucleotides: TGTGCCAGCAGCTCAAGACAGGCGAGCTCCTATAATTCACCCCTCCACTTT. Encoded protein: CASSSRQASSYNSPLHF.

The chain uses TRBV4-3 and TRBJ1-2; no firm D call. CDR1 and CDR2 (germline): LGHNA, YSLEER. The CDR3 has 15 amino acids. V was shortened by 1 base and J by 8 bases, with 17 bases between the two germline ends. This CDR3 is CASSQAAELMRGYTF. The CDR3 coding sequence is TGCGCCAGCAGCCAAGCGGCAGAGCTCATGCGCGGCTACACCTTC.

The chain carries TRBV7-9 and TRBJ2-3; 7 bases fit TRBD2. Germline loops: CDR1 SEHNR, CDR2 FQNEAQ (reference sequence). V lost 3 bases, J lost 1 base, and 4 bases stayed unmatched. There are 15 residues in the CDR3. The CDR3 spells CASSLKRDRTDTQYF. CDR3 nucleotide sequence: TGTGCCAGCAGCTTGAAGCGGGACCGCACAGATACGCAGTATTTT.

This clone showed up just a few times. The rearrangement uses TRBV9 and TRBJ2-3; D possibly corresponds to TRBD2 (6 bases). The germline V gene has CDR1 SGDLS and CDR2 YYNGEE. This CDR3 is built from 15 residues. With 2 bases removed from V and 0 bases from J, the gap between germline ends came to 10 bases. CDR3 amino acids: CASSVNRGSTDTQYF. Written as DNA, the CDR3 is TGTGCCAGCAGCGTTAACCGGGGGAGCACAGATACGCAGTATTTT.

The rearrangement uses TRBV30 and TRBJ1-3; D ambiguous. The V and J ends lost 0 bases and 3 bases respectively, with 12 bases between them. Germline V lookup: CDR1 GTSNPN, CDR2 SVGIG (reference sequence). This CDR3 has 15 amino acids. CDR3 bases: TGTGCCTGGAGTGTACAGTCAGCCCGTGGAAACACCATATATTTT. Encoded protein: CAWSVQSARGNTIYF.

The rearrangement links TRBV29-1 to TRBJ2-1; possibly TRBD1 or TRBD2 for D (5 bases each). The CDR3 consists of 15 residues. The germline V and J ends were trimmed by 5 bases and 3 bases, with 17 bases remaining between them. CDR1 SQVTM and CDR2 ANQGSEA come from the germline V gene. The CDR3 nucleotides read TGCAGCGTTCTAAGCGCGAGGGGCCTCTACAATGAGCAGTTCTTC. Its translation: CSVLSARGLYNEQFF.

This clone was detected a few times. The CDR3 DNA sequence: TGCAGTGCTAGACCGAATGAAAAACTGTTTTTT. Translated: CSARPNEKLFF. The chain combines TRBV20-1 with TRBJ1-4; unclear D gene. CDR3 length equals 11 residues. In germline, CDR1 is DFQATT, CDR2 SNEGSKA (reference sequence). V was trimmed by 2 bases and J by 5 bases, leaving 3 bases between them.